The source of this TCR beta chain is a study of T cell changes during pregnancy in multiple sclerosis. Trimming at V came to 3 bases and at J to 4 bases, leaving 15 bases not matched to a gene. The CDR3 length is 17 residues. Germline V CDR1 and CDR2: SGHNT, YYREEE (reference sequence). Only in-frame clones appear in the TCRdb table, and some are missing; sequencing was by immunoSEQ multiplex PCR. The top ten hold about 5.2% of the sample, which has about 40,000 clones, 80% to 90% seen once. The TCR originated in a female donor in good health, enrolled as a control in a pregnancy study. The sample was peripheral blood, taken in the first trimester of pregnancy. This chain uses TRBV5-4 with TRBJ2-5; 7 nucleotides align to TRBD2. The CDR3 sequence: CASSWLVGAGARETQYF. CDR3 nucleotide sequence: TGTGCCAGCAGCTGGCTCGTCGGGGCGGGAGCGCGAGAGACCCAGTACTTC.